This T cell receptor beta chain was observed in a study of blood T cell repertoires in COVID-19. Across the study: From the United States, Italy and Spain came samples of acute and convalescent COVID-19. In each case, the material was cDNA or gDNA derived from T cells, B-cell-depleted T cells, or PBMCs.

Authors' data handling: Researchers report that nucleated cell counts were estimated from reference gene primer amplification. TCRdb keeps only in-frame clones here, not all; method: immunoSEQ multiplex PCR. The V and J calls and the clone size are those of that table, but D and trimming were determined from the DNA. Among about 670,000 clones listed, 90% were seen once. The junction had 5 bases not matched to a gene; V was cut back by 5 bases and J by 6 bases. The CDR3 extends over 15 amino acids. Germline loops: CDR1 MNHEY, CDR2 SVGAGI. The receptor was derived from a woman in her late teens or twenties with acute or convalescent COVID-19. The V and J genes are TRBV6-5 and TRBJ1-4; TRBD1 matches at 11 bases. Material: peripheral blood. The CDR3, as DNA: TGTGCCAGCAGTAAGGACAGGGGGCGCGATGAAAAACTGTTTTTT. It is translated as CASSKDRGRDEKLFF.